Shown below are 30 T cell receptor beta chains from a single sample sequenced in a study of identical twins. From the 5' RACE reads, TCRdb called clonotypes with MiXCR, one entry per CDR3 protein. The sample holds 500,000 to 700,000 distinct CDR3 sequences, under 8.5% seen once. The same sample was also used in a study of yellow fever vaccine responses in identical twins.

The sequencing sample was made of PBMCs. The receptors here all came from a woman aged 18-35 years in good health.

This chain uses TRBV9 with TRBJ2-6; the D gene is possibly TRBD2 (5 bases). CDR1 SGDLS and CDR2 YYNGEE come from the germline V gene. The CDR3 contains 17 residues. Between the trimmed V and J ends, which lost 4 bases and 1 base, there was a span of 15 bases. DNA for the CDR3: TGTGCCAGCAGCCCACCCGGGAAGGTTTCTGGGGCCAACGTCCTGACTTTC. Protein: CASSPPGKVSGANVLTF. Based on the CDR3 plus reference TRBV9 and TRBJ2-6, the full variable domain is DSGVTQTPKHLITATGQRVTLRCSPRSGDLSVYWYQQSLDQGLQFLIQYYNGEERAKGNILERFSAQQFPDLHSELNLSSLELGDSALYFCASSPPGKVSGANVLTFGAGSRLTVL.

V and J are TRBV5-1 and TRBJ1-2, with a weak D call TRBD1 (5 bases). The germline gives CDR1 SGHRS, CDR2 YFSETQ. With 3 bases removed from V and 6 bases from J, the gap between germline ends came to 24 bases. CDR3 length equals 17 residues. This chain's CDR3 is CASSSGLIGTLADGYTF. CDR3 nucleotide sequence: TGCGCCAGCAGCTCTGGCTTGATAGGGACCCTCGCGGATGGCTACACCTTC.

In this sample, this clonotype turned up a few times. The rearrangement links TRBV6-1 to TRBJ2-7, with D possibly called TRBD1 or TRBD2 (5 bases each). The CDR3 runs to 15 residues. Germline-derived CDR1 and CDR2 are MNHNS and SASEGT. Trimming pared 6 bases from V and 2 bases from J, leaving 17 bases between. CDR3: CASRLTALGAYEQYF. CDR3 DNA sequence: TGTGCCAGCAGATTGACAGCCCTGGGGGCCTACGAGCAGTACTTC.

This clonotype was seen a handful of times. The chain employs TRBV7-9 and TRBJ2-5; D may be TRBD2 (6 bases). The CDR3 extends over 16 amino acids. The germline V gene has CDR1 SEHNR and CDR2 FQNEAQ (reference sequence). The V gene lost 3 bases and the J gene lost 5 bases, with 19 bases spanning the gap. CDR3 sequence (DNA): TGTGCCAGCAGCTTGATGGGCGGGATGGTTAAGGAGACCCAGTACTTC. Translation: CASSLMGGMVKETQYF.

This rearrangement joins TRBV7-9 to TRBJ2-1, with 9 bases that match TRBD2. This CDR3 is 15 amino acids long. V shed 1 base and J 7 bases; nucleotides not matched to a gene: 5. CDR1 and CDR2 from the germline V gene are SEHNR and FQNEAQ (reference sequence). The CDR3 DNA is TGTGCCAGCAGCTTAGGGGCCACTAGCGGGAATGAGCAGTTCTTC. Translation gives CASSLGATSGNEQFF.

This clonotype came up many times. V usage is TRBV20-1 and J usage is TRBJ2-4, with unresolved D. With 0 bases removed from V and 8 bases from J, the gap between germline ends came to 5 bases. There are 11 residues in the CDR3. Per germline, CDR1 DFQATT and CDR2 SNEGSKA (reference sequence). CDR3 coding DNA: TGCAGTGCTAGAGAGGGCGACATTCAGTACTTC. It codes for CSAREGDIQYF.

The chain recombines TRBV5-1 with TRBJ2-5, with 7 bases matching TRBD1. The CDR3 contains 14 residues. V dropped 4 bases and J dropped 4; count of bases not matched to a gene: 7. CDR1 and CDR2 (germline): SGHRS, YFSETQ. CDR3 sequence reads: CASSHDRAGETQYF. The CDR3 nucleotides read TGCGCCAGCAGCCATGACAGGGCAGGAGAGACCCAGTACTTC.

The V call is TRBV28, the J call TRBJ2-5, with D unresolved. The CDR3 is 12 residues long. CDR1 MDHEN and CDR2 SYDVKM come from the germline V gene. V dropped 8 bases and J dropped 2 bases, with 9 bases sitting between them. The chain's CDR3 is CASGWVQETQYF. The DNA for the CDR3 is TGTGCCAGCGGCTGGGTACAAGAGACCCAGTACTTC.

The table lists this clonotype with many counts. This sequence joins TRBV19 and TRBJ1-5; 7 positions agree with TRBD1. Trimming at V came to 4 bases and at J to 3 bases, leaving 3 bases not matched to a gene. The CDR3 extends over 14 amino acids. The V gene's germline CDR1 is LNHDA and CDR2 SQIVND (reference sequence). The CDR3 region has the DNA TGTGCCAGTAGTAGAGGACAGGACAATCAGCCCCAGCATTTT. Translation: CASSRGQDNQPQHF. Full variable domain (rest looked up from reference TRBV19 and TRBJ1-5): DGGITQSPKYLFRKEGQNVTLSCEQNLNHDAMYWYRQDPGQGLRLIYYSQIVNDFQKGDIAEGYSVSREKKESFPLTVTSAQKNPTAFYLCASSRGQDNQPQHFGDGTRLSIL.

The sample holds many counts of this clonotype. The CDR3 here is CASSKGETQYF. CDR3 DNA sequence: TGTGCCAGCAGCAAGGGGGAGACCCAGTACTTC. This chain uses TRBV12-3 or TRBV12-4 with TRBJ2-5; TRBD1 is a possible D gene (5 bases). Trimming left V 6 bases short and J 5 bases short, with 7 bases between. The CDR3 length is 11 residues.

V is TRBV5-6 and J is TRBJ2-3; D gene ambiguous. Trimming took off 3 bases at V and 0 bases at J, with 14 bases between the two ends. The germline gives CDR1 SGHDT, CDR2 YYEEEE. The CDR3 length is 16 residues. Written as DNA, the CDR3 is TGTGCCAGCAGCTCTAACAGAATCTCTAGCACAGATACGCAGTATTTT. Translating it yields CASSSNRISSTDTQYF.

This clonotype was counted only a few times. V and J are TRBV6-5 and TRBJ2-2; 8 bases are shared with TRBD1. With V trimmed by 3 bases and J by 2 bases, 5 bases remained unmatched. Germline CDR1 reads MNHEY; CDR2 reads SVGAGI. CDR3 length: 16 residues. The CDR3 DNA reads TGTGCCAGCAGTTATCAGGGGGCAAAAAACACCGGGGAGCTGTTTTTT. Translating it yields CASSYQGAKNTGELFF.

This chain uses TRBV4-1 with TRBJ2-1, with a tentative D call TRBD2 (5 bases). Trimming shortened V by 0 bases and J by 8 bases, and 14 bases separated the two germline ends. The CDR3 totals 15 residues. Germline CDR1 and CDR2: MGHRA and YSYEKL. The CDR3 sequence is CASSQETDAGDEQFF. CDR3 nucleotides: TGCGCCAGCAGCCAAGAGACGGACGCCGGGGATGAGCAGTTCTTC.

This clonotype was counted at least ten times. The chain is built from TRBV12-3 or TRBV12-4 and TRBJ1-4, with a possible D match to TRBD1 (6 bases). CDR3 size: 14 residues. V lost 4 bases and J 5 bases, leaving 11 bases between the germline ends. The CDR3 sequence: CASSWGRGNEKLFF. Here the CDR3 DNA reads TGTGCCAGCAGTTGGGGGAGGGGGAATGAAAAACTGTTTTTT.

The sample holds a few counts of this clonotype. J is TRBJ1-1 and V is TRBV5-1, with no clear D. V was trimmed by 3 bases and J by 1 base, leaving 7 bases between them. From germline, CDR1 is SGHRS and CDR2 YFSETQ. The CDR3 sequence is 13 residues long. The chain's CDR3 is CASSYETNTEAFF. CDR3 DNA: TGCGCCAGCAGCTATGAGACGAACACTGAAGCTTTCTTT.

The chain recombines TRBV20-1 with TRBJ2-5, with D hard to call. The CDR3 runs to 16 residues. Germline CDR1 is DFQATT and CDR2 is SNEGSKA (reference sequence). Trimming stripped 4 bases from V and 1 base from J, with 19 bases between. CDR3: CSATTAHLPSQETQYF. In DNA, the CDR3 is TGCAGTGCTACTACAGCTCATCTACCTTCCCAAGAGACCCAGTACTTC.

The chain links TRBV5-6 to TRBJ2-1, with a tentative D call TRBD1 (5 bases). Germline V lookup: CDR1 SGHDT, CDR2 YYEEEE. Trimming cost V 4 bases and J 5 bases, with 13 bases left between them. The CDR3 length is 14 residues. DNA of the CDR3: TGTGCCAGCAGCCCGGGCAGGGTTGACAATGAGCAGTTCTTC. This codes for CASSPGRVDNEQFF.

The V gene is TRBV18, the J gene TRBJ2-1; D unresolved. V lost 1 base and J 2 bases, leaving 12 bases between the germline ends. The CDR3 has 16 amino acids. CDR1 is KGHSH, CDR2 LQKENI, per germline. The CDR3, as DNA: TGTGCCAGCTCACCACTCCGCAATATCGCCTACAATGAGCAGTTCTTC. Protein: CASSPLRNIAYNEQFF.

The V and J genes are TRBV15 and TRBJ2-3, with no clear D. The CDR3 covers 14 residues. Trimming took 0 bases from V and 5 from J, leaving 9 bases between them. Germline CDR1 reads LNHNV; CDR2 reads YYDKDF (reference sequence). This CDR3 reads CATSRDGTGDTQYF. DNA of the CDR3: TGTGCCACCAGCAGAGATGGAACGGGAGATACGCAGTATTTT.

This clonotype has only a few counts. The CDR3 loop reads CASSVSPDTQYF. The DNA for the CDR3 is TGTGCCAGCAGTGTGAGTCCAGATACGCAGTATTTT. This rearrangement joins TRBV28 to TRBJ2-3; D is unresolved. The CDR3 loop spans 12 amino acids. V was trimmed by 5 bases and J by 4 bases, leaving 7 bases between them. Germline values: CDR1 MDHEN, CDR2 SYDVKM.

This clonotype was found a few times. The chain couples TRBV7-2 to TRBJ2-7; TRBD2 matches 8 bases. V lost 5 bases to trimming and J lost 1 base; unmatched junction nucleotides: 4. Germline assignment: CDR1 SGHTA and CDR2 FQGNSA. The CDR3 loop spans 14 amino acids. DNA for the CDR3: TGTGCCAGCAGCCCGGGACTAGGATCCTACGAGCAGTACGTC. It specifies CASSPGLGSYEQYV.

This clonotype appeared many times. This chain links TRBV24-1 with TRBJ2-2; perhaps D is TRBD1 or TRBD2 (5 bases each). The V gene's germline CDR1 is KGHDR and CDR2 SFDVKD. This CDR3 region has 13 residues. Trimming removed 9 bases from V and 6 bases from J, with 13 bases in between. The CDR3 nucleotides are TGTGCCACCTGGGACGGACCGGCCGGGGAGCTGTTTTTT. This encodes CATWDGPAGELFF.

This clonotype showed up just a few times. The V gene is TRBV18, the J gene TRBJ2-3, with D possibly TRBD1 on 6 matching bases. CDR1 KGHSH and CDR2 LQKENI come from the germline V gene. V lost 0 bases to trimming and J lost 0 bases, with 13 bases between them. The CDR3 contains 17 residues. The CDR3 loop is CASSPPMAGESTDTQYF. The CDR3 nucleotides are TGTGCCAGCTCACCACCGATGGCAGGGGAGAGCACAGATACGCAGTATTTT.

This clonotype was picked up many times. The chain has TRBV7-9 and TRBJ1-1; TRBD1 might be the D (5 bases). This CDR3 spans 14 amino acids. CDR1 is SEHNR and CDR2 is FQNEAQ in the germline V gene (reference sequence). V was cut by 7 bases and J by 1 base, with 13 bases left in between. The CDR3 protein is CASTVDMGNTEAFF. The CDR3, as DNA: TGTGCCAGCACAGTGGACATGGGGAACACTGAAGCTTTCTTT.

The chain recombines TRBV29-1 with TRBJ2-5, with D uncertain. The CDR3 contains 13 residues. Germline lookup yields CDR1 SQVTM and CDR2 ANQGSEA. The ends were cut back, 4 bases at V and 5 bases at J, with 14 bases in the middle. The CDR3 spells CSVARLGVETQYF. The DNA of the CDR3 is TGCAGCGTTGCTAGGCTAGGAGTGGAGACCCAGTACTTC. The whole variable domain, remainder taken from reference TRBV29-1 and TRBJ2-5, is SAVISQKPSRDICQRGTSLTIQCQVDSQVTMMFWYRQQPGQSLTLIATANQGSEATYESGFVIDKFPISRPNLTFSTLTVSNMSPEDSSIYLCSVARLGVETQYFGPGTRLLVL.

In its sample, this clonotype was seen many times. The V and J genes are TRBV12-3 or TRBV12-4 and TRBJ1-2, with D unresolved. The CDR3 contains 11 residues. Trimming took off 2 bases at V and 2 bases at J, with 0 bases between the two ends. CDR3 DNA sequence: TGTGCCAGCAGTTTAAACTATGGCTACACCTTC. Its translation: CASSLNYGYTF.

This clonotype has more than one count but fewer than ten. The V call is TRBV18, the J call TRBJ2-3, with unresolved D. The ends were cut back, 2 bases at V and 0 bases at J, with 9 bases in the middle. The CDR3 runs to 15 residues. CDR1 is KGHSH and CDR2 is LQKENI in the germline V gene. CDR3 DNA sequence: TGTGCCAGCTCACCAAGGGCTACTAGCACAGATACGCAGTATTTT. Translated: CASSPRATSTDTQYF.

This chain uses TRBV12-3 or TRBV12-4 with TRBJ1-6, with 7 bases matching TRBD1. The CDR3 consists of 14 residues. V was clipped by 4 bases and J by 8 bases; unmatched bases: 5. The CDR3 coding sequence is TGTGCCAGCAGTTCCGGGACAGTATATTCACCCCTCCACTTT. Protein sequence: CASSSGTVYSPLHF.

The rearrangement links TRBV20-1 to TRBJ2-1; 7 bases line up with TRBD2. The germline V gene has CDR1 DFQATT and CDR2 SNEGSKA (reference sequence). This CDR3 contains 15 residues. Trimming cost V 3 bases and J 2 bases; bases outside gene matches: 7. CDR3 loop: CSASGGSGTYNEQFF. The DNA of the CDR3 is TGCAGTGCTAGTGGGGGGAGCGGGACCTACAATGAGCAGTTCTTC.

This chain joins TRBV7-8 and TRBJ2-3, with 10 bases that match TRBD2. Germline V gene sequence: CDR1 SGHVS, CDR2 FQNEAQ. This CDR3 has 18 residues. The V gene end was trimmed by 1 base and the J gene end by 0 bases; junction bases not matched to a gene: 7. CDR3 loop: CASSLVESGRASTDTQYF. As DNA, the CDR3 is TGTGCCAGCAGCTTAGTCGAGAGCGGGAGGGCCAGCACAGATACGCAGTATTTT.